These 8 T cell receptor beta chains came from one sample sequenced in a study of Ad26.COV2.S vaccination and SARS-CoV-2 variants (TCRdb year 2021). In the paper's terms, the treatment or condition label means: roughly 18 received Ad26.COV2.S at low or high dose, single or two shots; about 5 received placebo; per-sample allocation not given. For vaccine and placebo recipients, the sequenced repertoires came from samples collected on day 63 after the first injection. Library generation was performed with the immunoSEQ multiplex PCR assay. Here the immuneACCESS table is served through TCRdb, limited to in-frame sequences with V and J called. Missing clones are a known gap in these copies; in checked studies unresolved V genes cover under half, and the rest lacks a known reason. Counted in this sample were a few hundred thousand clones; about four fifths of them appeared once. About 7.4% of the sample lies in the top ten.

The sequences come from peripheral blood, collected in a trial of Ad26.COV2.S vaccine versus placebo. These receptors originate from a person aged 18-65 years who received the Ad26.COV2.S COVID-19 vaccine or a placebo.

The chain links TRBV4-1 to TRBJ2-2; 11 bases align to TRBD2. The CDR3 consists of 17 residues. Germline CDR1 is MGHRA and CDR2 is YSYEKL. V was pared by 3 bases and J by 3 bases, with 6 bases of the junction left unmatched. CDR3: CASSQLLAGEDTGELFF. CDR3 DNA sequence: TGCGCCAGCAGCCAGTTACTAGCGGGAGAGGACACCGGGGAGCTGTTTTTT.

The chain has TRBV6-5 and TRBJ2-1; D might be TRBD1 (5 bases). The CDR3 is 15 residues long. V lost 0 bases, J lost 6 bases, and 12 bases lay in between. The germline gives CDR1 MNHEY, CDR2 SVGAGI. The CDR3 loop is CASSYSPAQGNEQFF. CDR3 nucleotide sequence: TGTGCCAGCAGTTACTCGCCAGCGCAGGGCAATGAGCAGTTCTTC.

The rearrangement joins TRBV7-2 to TRBJ2-3; D is perhaps TRBD1 (6 bases). CDR1 SGHTA and CDR2 FQGNSA come from the germline V gene. The CDR3 is made up of 14 amino acids. V was clipped by 2 bases and J by 6 bases, with 12 bases between them. DNA for the CDR3: TGTGCCAGCAGCTTACGCAGGGGTAGCGATACGCAGTATTTT. Protein: CASSLRRGSDTQYF. The full variable domain, its missing parts supplied by reference TRBV7-2 and TRBJ2-3, is GAGVSQSPSNKVTEKGKDVELRCDPISGHTALYWYRQSLGQGLEFLIYFQGNSAPDKSGLPSDRFSAERTGGSVSTLTIQRTQQEDSAVYLCASSLRRGSDTQYFGPGTRLTVL.

This chain connects TRBV3-1 (or the pseudogene TRBV3-2) to TRBJ2-3; D perhaps matches TRBD2 (6 bases). The CDR3 loop spans 15 amino acids. Trimming cost V 3 bases and J 2 bases, with 12 bases left between them. Per germline, CDR1 LGHDT and CDR2 YNNKEL (reference sequence). The CDR3 loop reads CASSQPGLHTDTQYF. The CDR3 DNA reads as TGTGCCAGCAGCCAGCCGGGACTCCACACAGATACGCAGTATTTT.

The CDR3: CASSLGRDYGYTF. The DNA for the CDR3 is TGTGCCAGCAGTTTAGGCCGGGACTATGGCTACACCTTC. V and J are TRBV27 and TRBJ1-2; D not resolved. Germline V gives CDR1 MNHEY, CDR2 SMNVEV (reference sequence). V was pared by 2 bases and J by 3 bases, with 7 bases between. CDR3 length: 13 amino acids.

This clone turned up a few times. The chain recombines TRBV5-4 with TRBJ2-2; D uncertain. From germline, CDR1 is SGHNT and CDR2 YYREEE (reference sequence). V gave up 0 bases and J gave up 6 bases, with 9 bases separating them. This CDR3 has 14 amino acids. In nucleotides, the CDR3 is TGTGCCAGCAGCTTGGATGTTAGCTCCGGGGAGCTGTTTTTT. Translated, it gives CASSLDVSSGELFF.

This clone occurred a few times. This chain uses TRBV4-1 with TRBJ1-5; TRBD1 is a possible D gene (6 bases). Germline CDR1 and CDR2: MGHRA and YSYEKL. The CDR3 covers 15 residues. V lost 1 base, J lost 3 bases, and 10 bases lay in between. Here the CDR3 reads CASSQVGTINQPQHF. The CDR3 bases are TGCGCCAGCAGCCAAGTCGGGACAATCAATCAGCCCCAGCATTTT.

This chain joins TRBV24-1 and TRBJ1-2; no definite D call. Trimming stripped 4 bases from V and 8 bases from J, with 16 bases between. Germline V gene data show CDR1 as KGHDR and CDR2 as SFDVKD. The CDR3 spans 14 residues. CDR3 in DNA: TGTGCCACCAGTGACCTTACTTCAACCCGGGGCTACACCTTC. Its translation: CATSDLTSTRGYTF.